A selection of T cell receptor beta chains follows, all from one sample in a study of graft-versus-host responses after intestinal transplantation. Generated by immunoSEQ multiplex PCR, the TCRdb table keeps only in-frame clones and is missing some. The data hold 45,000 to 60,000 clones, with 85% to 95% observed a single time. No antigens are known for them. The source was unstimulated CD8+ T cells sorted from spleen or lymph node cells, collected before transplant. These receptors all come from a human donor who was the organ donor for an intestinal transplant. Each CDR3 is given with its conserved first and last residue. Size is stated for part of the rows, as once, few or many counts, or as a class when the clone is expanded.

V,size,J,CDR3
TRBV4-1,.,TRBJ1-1,CASSQGRVNTEAFF
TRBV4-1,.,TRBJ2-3,CASSQNRGNTDTQYF
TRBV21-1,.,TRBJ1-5,CASSKGGRDRGCQPQHF
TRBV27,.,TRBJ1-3,CASSLTGSSGNTIYF
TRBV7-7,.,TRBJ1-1,CASSLYRNTEAFF
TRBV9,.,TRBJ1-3,CASSSAGVSAGNTIYF
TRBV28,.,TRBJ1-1,CASSLTGGTEAFF
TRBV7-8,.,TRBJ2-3,CASSPLQRGTDTQYF
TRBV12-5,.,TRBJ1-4,CASGLLGHVNEKLFF
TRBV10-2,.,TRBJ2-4,CASSDVGLPKNIQYF
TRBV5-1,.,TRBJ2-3,CASSYGGGPTDTQYF
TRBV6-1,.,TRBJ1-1,CAIPSGTGITEAFF
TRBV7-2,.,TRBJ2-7,CASSPLAGGLPSYEQYF
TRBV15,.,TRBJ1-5,CATSRERDNQPQHF
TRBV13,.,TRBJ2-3,CASSPGRSGLGTDTQYF
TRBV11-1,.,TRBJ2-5,CASSLTTGEGETQYF
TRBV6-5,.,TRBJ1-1,CASAGKVGTEAFF
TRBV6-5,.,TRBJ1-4,CASSYNNYGSEKLFF
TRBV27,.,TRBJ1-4,CASSWGAQANEKLFF
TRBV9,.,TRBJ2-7,CASSVDGSVGEQYF
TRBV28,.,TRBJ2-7,CASSPRTSGSEQYF
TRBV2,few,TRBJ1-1,CASTGPGF
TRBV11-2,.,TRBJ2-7,CASSSRQTYEQYF
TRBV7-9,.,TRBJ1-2,CASSLGSDSPYGYTF
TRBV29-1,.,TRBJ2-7,CSVEVAGGNSYEQYF
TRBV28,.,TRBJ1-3,CASSLFGGSGNTIYF
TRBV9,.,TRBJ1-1,CASSAGTEAFF
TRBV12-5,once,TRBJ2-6,CASGLLPGSAGANVLTF
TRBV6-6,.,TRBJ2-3,CASSYSRGTDTQYF
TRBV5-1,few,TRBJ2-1,CASSVNKVNLFDEQFF
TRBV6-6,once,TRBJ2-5,CASSMGQGPQETQYF
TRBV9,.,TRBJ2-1,CASSVDGGGYNEQFF